This TCR beta chain was sequenced for a study of T-cell memory formation after mild COVID-19. Background on the study: TCR clusters were mostly donor specific.

V lost 2 bases and J lost 3, with 1 base in between. Germline CDR1 ENHRY, CDR2 SYGVKD. CDR3 length equals 11 residues. This clonotype came up a few times. Via MiXCR, TCRdb re-called the 5' RACE reads, giving one row per CDR3 protein. The data show some 410,000 distinct CDR3 sequences, about a quarter seen once. This receptor was identified in an adult woman who had mild COVID-19 (a few samples of this study predate the infection). Cell type and time point are not known. The sample taken for sequencing was PBMCs or a T cell subset sorted from them (not recorded which). The gene calls are TRBV10-3 and TRBJ1-1; no clear D. CDR3 DNA sequence: TGTGCCATCAGTGAGGACACTGAAGCTTTCTTT. It specifies CAISEDTEAFF.